This T cell receptor beta chain was sequenced during a study of human T cells and chemical hapten exposure. Study-wide results and caveats: Sensitizing with DPC caused no change in TCRs above 1 in 1000 frequency. Significantly more large CDR3 similarity clusters arose among expanded TCRs than among controls.

Unique molecular identifiers were linked by the library to individual cDNA molecules. In TCRdb, the RACE reads were re-called with MiXCR into one record per CDR3 protein. This table holds around 60,000 distinct CDR3 sequences, about 7% found once. Time point defined: pre-sensitization, week 0. Noted treatment: therapeutic diphenylcyclopropenone sensitization with weekly scalp DPC. CDR1 and CDR2 from the germline V gene are DFQATT and SNEGSKA (reference sequence). The V and J ends lost 2 bases and 6 bases, in that order; junction bases with no gene match: 12. The CDR3 extends over 16 amino acids. As for this clonotype: Its antigen is not known.

This chain connects TRBV20-1 to TRBJ2-1; 8 bases are a match to TRBD1. The source of this sequence is a woman in her 30s with alopecia areata. Some clones in this sample may be carry-over from other donors' samples. Source: whole blood, taken in connection with sensitization to the hapten diphenylcyclopropenone (DPC). The CDR3 protein is CSARTYRQGKPNEQFF. The CDR3 bases are TGCAGTGCTAGAACCTATCGACAGGGGAAACCCAATGAGCAGTTCTTC.